The T cell receptor (beta chain) under discussion was sequenced for a study of cytomegalovirus exposure and HLA in healthy donors. A multiplex PCR was run with 60 Vbeta primers and 13 Jbeta primers. TCRdb's table, derived via immunoSEQ multiplex PCR, lists solely in-frame clones and lacks some. Listed are approximately 76,000 clones; 3% to 4% falls within the top ten. Healthy donors of bone marrow made up the group. Sampled while nominally healthy, donors likely had unrecorded immune exposures. The V gene's germline CDR1 is SGDLS and CDR2 YYNGEE. The CDR3 sequence is 15 residues long. The trim removed 5 bases at V and 7 bases at J, leaving 7 bases unmatched. To note about this clone: Its antigen is unknown.

Study observations and caveats: Most observed TCR sequences were rare, whereas some public TCRs were detected in many donors.

The clonotype was recovered from a man younger than 35 in good health and CMV-seropositive. The specimen sequenced was PBMCs. The rearrangement uses TRBV9 and TRBJ2-1, with 12 bases matching TRBD2. CDR3 bases: TGTGCCAGCAGGGTGACTAGCGGGAGAGGTAATGAGCAGTTCTTC. Translation: CASRVTSGRGNEQFF.